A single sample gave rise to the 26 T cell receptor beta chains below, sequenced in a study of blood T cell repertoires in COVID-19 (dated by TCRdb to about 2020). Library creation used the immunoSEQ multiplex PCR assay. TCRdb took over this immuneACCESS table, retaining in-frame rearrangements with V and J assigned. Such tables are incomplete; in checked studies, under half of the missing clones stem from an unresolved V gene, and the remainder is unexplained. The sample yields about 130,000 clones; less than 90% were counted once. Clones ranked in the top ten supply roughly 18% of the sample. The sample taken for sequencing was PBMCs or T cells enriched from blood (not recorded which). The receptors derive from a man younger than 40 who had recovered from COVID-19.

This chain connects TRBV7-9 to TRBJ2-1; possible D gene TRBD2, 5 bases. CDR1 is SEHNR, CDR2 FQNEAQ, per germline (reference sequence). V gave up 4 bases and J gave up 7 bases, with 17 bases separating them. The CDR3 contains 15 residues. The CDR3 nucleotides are TGTGCCAGCAGCTCGGCGGGCGATTATGTAAATGAGCAGTTCTTC. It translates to CASSSAGDYVNEQFF.

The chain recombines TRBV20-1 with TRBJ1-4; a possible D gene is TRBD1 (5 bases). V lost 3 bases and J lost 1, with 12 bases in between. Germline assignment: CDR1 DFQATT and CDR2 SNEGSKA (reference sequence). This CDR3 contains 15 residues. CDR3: CSASRGGVTNEKLFF. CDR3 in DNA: TGCAGTGCTAGTCGGGGAGGGGTAACTAATGAAAAACTGTTTTTT.

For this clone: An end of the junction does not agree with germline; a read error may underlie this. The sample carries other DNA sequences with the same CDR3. Here the CDR3 DNA reads TGTGCCAGTAGCATAGGGGGGGACACTGAAGCTTTCTTT. This gives the protein CASSIGGDTEAFF. The genes are TRBV19 and TRBJ1-1, with TRBD1 as a possible D gene (6 bases). Germline V gives CDR1 LNHDA, CDR2 SQIVND (reference sequence). The CDR3 runs to 13 residues.

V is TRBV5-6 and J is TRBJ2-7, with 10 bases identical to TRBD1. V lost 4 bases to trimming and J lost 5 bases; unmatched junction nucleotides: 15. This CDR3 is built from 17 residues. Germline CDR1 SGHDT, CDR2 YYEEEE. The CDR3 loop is CASSDPSGQGGRDEQYV. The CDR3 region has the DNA TGTGCCAGCAGCGACCCCTCAGGACAGGGGGGAAGAGACGAGCAGTACGTC.

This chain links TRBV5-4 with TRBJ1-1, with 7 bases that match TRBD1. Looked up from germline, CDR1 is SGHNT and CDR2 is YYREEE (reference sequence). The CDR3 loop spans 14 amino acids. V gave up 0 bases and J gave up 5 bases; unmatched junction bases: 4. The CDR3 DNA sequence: TGTGCCAGCAGCTTGGGACAGGGTGGGACTGAAGCTTTCTTT. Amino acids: CASSLGQGGTEAFF.

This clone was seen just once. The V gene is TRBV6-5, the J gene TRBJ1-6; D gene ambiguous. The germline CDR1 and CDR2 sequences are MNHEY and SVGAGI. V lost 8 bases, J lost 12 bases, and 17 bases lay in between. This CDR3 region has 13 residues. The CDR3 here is CASGPRPQVPLHF. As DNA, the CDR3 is TGTGCCAGCGGCCCAAGGCCCCAGGTACCCCTCCACTTT.

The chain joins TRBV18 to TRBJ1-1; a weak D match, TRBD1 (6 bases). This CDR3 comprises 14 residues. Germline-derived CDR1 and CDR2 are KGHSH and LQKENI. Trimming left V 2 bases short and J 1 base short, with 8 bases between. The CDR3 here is CASSPGGANTEAFF. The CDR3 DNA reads TGTGCCAGCTCACCAGGGGGCGCGAACACTGAAGCTTTCTTT.

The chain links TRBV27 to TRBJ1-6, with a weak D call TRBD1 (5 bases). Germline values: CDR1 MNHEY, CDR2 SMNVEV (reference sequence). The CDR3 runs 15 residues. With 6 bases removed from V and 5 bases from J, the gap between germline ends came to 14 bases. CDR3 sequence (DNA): TGTGCCAGCAGCCGAGCCTGGGGGGATAATTCACCCCTCCACTTT. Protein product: CASSRAWGDNSPLHF.

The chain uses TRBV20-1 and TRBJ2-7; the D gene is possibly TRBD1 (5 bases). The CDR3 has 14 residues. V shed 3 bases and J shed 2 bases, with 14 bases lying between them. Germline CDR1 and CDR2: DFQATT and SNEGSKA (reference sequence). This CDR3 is CSASSVRTTYEQYF. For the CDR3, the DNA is TGCAGTGCTAGTAGTGTCAGGACAACCTACGAGCAGTACTTC.

The CDR3, as DNA: TGTGCCAGCAGCGTAAGCGGGAGGGCGGACGAGCAGTACTTC. Its translation: CASSVSGRADEQYF. This chain connects TRBV9 to TRBJ2-7, with 10 positions matching TRBD2. The CDR3 runs 14 residues. The V and J ends lost 1 base and 5 bases, in that order; junction bases with no gene match: 3. The V gene's germline CDR1 is SGDLS and CDR2 YYNGEE.

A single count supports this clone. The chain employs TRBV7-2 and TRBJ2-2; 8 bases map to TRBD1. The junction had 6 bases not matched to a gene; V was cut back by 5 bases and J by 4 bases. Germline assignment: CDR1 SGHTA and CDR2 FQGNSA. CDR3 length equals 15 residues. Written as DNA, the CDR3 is TGTGCCAGCAGCATCAGGGGGCGCGGCACCGGGGAGCTGTTTTTT. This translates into CASSIRGRGTGELFF.

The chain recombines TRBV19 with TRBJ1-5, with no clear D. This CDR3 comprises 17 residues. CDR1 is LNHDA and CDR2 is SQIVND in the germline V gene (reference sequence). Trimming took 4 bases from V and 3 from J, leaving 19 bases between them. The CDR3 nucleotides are TGTGCCAGTAGTAGCCTGAACGGACGGGGAATCAATCAGCCCCAGCATTTT. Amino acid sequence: CASSSLNGRGINQPQHF.

The CDR3 reads CSVKAGGTDTQYF. CDR3 in DNA: TGCAGCGTCAAAGCGGGAGGCACAGATACGCAGTATTTT. The J gene is TRBJ2-3, the V gene TRBV29-1, with 8 positions matching TRBD2. In germline, CDR1 is SQVTM, CDR2 ANQGSEA. The V and J ends lost 6 bases and 1 base, in that order; junction bases with no gene match: 3. The CDR3 runs 13 residues.

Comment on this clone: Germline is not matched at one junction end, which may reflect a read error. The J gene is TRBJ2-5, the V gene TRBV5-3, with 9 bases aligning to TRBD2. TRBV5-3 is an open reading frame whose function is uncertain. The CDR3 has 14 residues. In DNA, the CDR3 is TGTGTCAGAAGCTCTGGACTAGCGAAAGAGACCCAGTACTTC. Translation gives CVRSSGLAKETQYF.

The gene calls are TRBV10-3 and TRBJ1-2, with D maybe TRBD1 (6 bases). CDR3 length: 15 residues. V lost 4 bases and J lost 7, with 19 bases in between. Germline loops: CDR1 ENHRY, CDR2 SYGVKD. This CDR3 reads CAISVRDQGRSGYTF. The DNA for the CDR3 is TGTGCCATCAGTGTTAGGGACCAGGGGCGCAGTGGCTACACCTTC.

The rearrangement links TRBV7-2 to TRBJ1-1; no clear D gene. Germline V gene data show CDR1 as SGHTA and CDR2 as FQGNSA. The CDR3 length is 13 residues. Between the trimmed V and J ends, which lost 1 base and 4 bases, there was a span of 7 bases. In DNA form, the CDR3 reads TGTGCCAGCAGCTTAGTGGCAGGCACTGAAGCTTTCTTT. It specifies CASSLVAGTEAFF.

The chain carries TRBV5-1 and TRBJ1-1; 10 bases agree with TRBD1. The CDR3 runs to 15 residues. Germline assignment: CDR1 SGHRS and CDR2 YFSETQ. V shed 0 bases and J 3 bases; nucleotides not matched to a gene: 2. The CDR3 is CASSLEGQGYTEAFF. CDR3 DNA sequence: TGCGCCAGCAGCTTGGAGGGACAGGGGTACACTGAAGCTTTCTTT.

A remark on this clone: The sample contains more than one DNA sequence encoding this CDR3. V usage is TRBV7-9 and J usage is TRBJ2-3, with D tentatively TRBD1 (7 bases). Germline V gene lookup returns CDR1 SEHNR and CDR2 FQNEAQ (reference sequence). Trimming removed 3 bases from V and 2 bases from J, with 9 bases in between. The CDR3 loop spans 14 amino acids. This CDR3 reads CASSLEGATDTQYF. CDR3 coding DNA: TGTGCCAGCAGCTTGGAGGGGGCCACAGATACGCAGTATTTT.

The CDR3 reads CASSFEQRNIQYF. For the CDR3, the DNA is TGTGCCAGCAGCTTCGAACAGAGAAACATTCAGTACTTC. The chain links TRBV6-5 to TRBJ2-4, with D hard to call. The CDR3 sequence is 13 residues long. V was clipped by 6 bases and J by 6 bases, with 12 bases between them. From germline, CDR1 is MNHEY and CDR2 SVGAGI.

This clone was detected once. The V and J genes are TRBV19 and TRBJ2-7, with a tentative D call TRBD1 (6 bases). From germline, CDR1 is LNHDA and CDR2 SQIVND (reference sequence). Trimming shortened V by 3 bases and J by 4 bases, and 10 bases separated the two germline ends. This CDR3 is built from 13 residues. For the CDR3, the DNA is TGTGCCAGTAGTATCGAGGGGACATACGAGCAGTACGTC. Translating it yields CASSIEGTYEQYV.

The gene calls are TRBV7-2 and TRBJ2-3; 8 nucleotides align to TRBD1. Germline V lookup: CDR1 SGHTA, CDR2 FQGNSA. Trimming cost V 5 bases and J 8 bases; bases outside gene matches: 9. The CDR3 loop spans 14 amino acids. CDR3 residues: CASSTGTGTITQYF. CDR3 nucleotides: TGTGCCAGCAGCACCGGGACAGGAACCATTACGCAGTATTTT.

The CDR3: CASSQTGVRQETQYF. The CDR3 region has the DNA TGTGCCAGCAGTCAAACGGGGGTCCGTCAAGAGACCCAGTACTTC. J is TRBJ2-5 and V is TRBV7-2; maybe TRBD2 (6 bases). Germline V lookup: CDR1 SGHTA, CDR2 FQGNSA. The V end lost 6 bases, the J end lost 2 bases, and 16 bases lay between the germline ends. The CDR3 sequence is 15 residues long.

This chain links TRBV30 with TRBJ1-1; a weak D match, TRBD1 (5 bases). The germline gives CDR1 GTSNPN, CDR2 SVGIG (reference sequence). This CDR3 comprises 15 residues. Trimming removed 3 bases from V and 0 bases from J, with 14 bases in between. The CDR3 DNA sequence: TGTGCCTGGAGGGAGACGACAGCTATGAACACTGAAGCTTTCTTT. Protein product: CAWRETTAMNTEAFF.

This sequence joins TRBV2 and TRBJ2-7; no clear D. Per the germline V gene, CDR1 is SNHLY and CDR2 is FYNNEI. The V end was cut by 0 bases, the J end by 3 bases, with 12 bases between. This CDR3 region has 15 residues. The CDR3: CASSEALETVYEQYV. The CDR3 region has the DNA TGTGCCAGCAGTGAAGCGCTGGAGACGGTCTACGAGCAGTACGTC.

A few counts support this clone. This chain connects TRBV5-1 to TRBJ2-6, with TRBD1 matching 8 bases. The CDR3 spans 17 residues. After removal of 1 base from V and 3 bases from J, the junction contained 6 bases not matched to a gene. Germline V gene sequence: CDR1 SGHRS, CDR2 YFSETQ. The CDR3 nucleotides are TGCGCCAGCAGCTTGAGGGAACAGGGGGTTGGGGCCAACGTCCTGACTTTC. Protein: CASSLREQGVGANVLTF.

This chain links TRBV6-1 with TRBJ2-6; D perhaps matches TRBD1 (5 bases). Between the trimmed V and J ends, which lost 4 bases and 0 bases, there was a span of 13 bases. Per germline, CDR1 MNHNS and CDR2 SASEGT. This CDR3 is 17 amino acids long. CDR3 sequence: CASSVFRQGSGANVLTF. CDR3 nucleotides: TGTGCCAGCAGTGTGTTTAGGCAGGGCTCTGGGGCCAACGTCCTGACTTTC.